There are a few counts of the clone carrying this T cell receptor beta chain. The sample comes from a study of T-cell reconstitution after alpha-beta-depleted transplantation in children. Unique molecular identifiers were incorporated during preparation of the TCRbeta library. TCRdb recomputed calls from the PCR reads with MiXCR, one row per CDR3 protein. In the table there are approximately 500,000 distinct CDR3 sequences, about 11% of which are singletons. The sample consisted of PBMCs, taken before TCRalphabeta/CD19-depleted stem cell transplant. The receptor comes from a child younger than 10 with inherited bone marrow failure, due to receive a stem cell transplant.

The CDR3 loop is CASSFSGSGNEQYF. CDR3 sequence (DNA): TGTGCCAGCAGCTTTAGCGGGAGTGGGAACGAGCAGTACTTC. The V call is TRBV13, the J call TRBJ2-7, with 9 bases identical to TRBD2. Unmatched junction bases numbered 5, after V lost 3 bases and J lost 5 bases. This CDR3 contains 14 residues. Germline loops: CDR1 PRHDT, CDR2 FYEKMQ (reference sequence).